This entry lists 2 T cell receptor beta chains sequenced from one sample in a study of T-cell memory formation after mild COVID-19 (dated by TCRdb to the early 2020s). The library was produced with 5' RACE. The reads were generated on an Illumina NovaSeq 6000. Through fastp at Q25 and MiXCR, TCRdb rebuilt clones from the public reads, retaining in-frame beta chains. Each entry is one CDR3 protein sequence, shown with its most common DNA and genes. For this sample there are 350,000 to 500,000 distinct CDR3 sequences; less than 25% appear just once. The ten largest clones represent 10% to 15% of the sample. The specimen sequenced was PBMCs or a T cell subset sorted from them (not recorded which). The receptors stem from an adult woman who had mild COVID-19 (a few samples of this study predate the infection). The sample titles of this study are shuffled in the database, so cell type and time point are left out; the donor was told from shared clones.

The chain joins TRBV12-3 or TRBV12-4 to TRBJ2-1; possibly TRBD2 for D (5 bases). CDR3 length equals 15 residues. Trimming cost V 6 bases and J 3 bases, with 15 bases left between them. The CDR3 is CASSKAVLYYNEQFF. The CDR3 DNA is TGTGCCAGCAGCAAAGCGGTCCTCTACTACAATGAGCAGTTCTTC.

The rearrangement joins TRBV6-1 to TRBJ2-7; TRBD1 aligns across 8 bases. This CDR3 contains 17 residues. The V segment lost 3 bases and the J segment 2 bases; nucleotides outside the gene matches: 12. The V gene's germline CDR1 is MNHNS and CDR2 SASEGT. CDR3 region: CASSDRQGWSSPYEQYF. In DNA form, the CDR3 reads TGTGCCAGCAGTGACCGACAGGGGTGGAGTTCTCCCTACGAGCAGTACTTC.